A single sample gave rise to the 19 T cell receptor beta chains below, sequenced in a study of blood T cell repertoires in COVID-19. The data were produced by immunoSEQ multiplex PCR, yet TCRdb's version contains in-frame clones alone and is incomplete. The sample includes some 430,000 clones, about nine tenths seen only once; the top ten take about 0.6%. The source material was PBMCs or T cells enriched from blood (not recorded which). These TCRs come from a man aged 18 to 35 who had recovered from COVID-19.

This clone was seen a few times. V and J are TRBV19 and TRBJ1-5; 7 nucleotides match TRBD1. CDR1 and CDR2 from the germline V gene are LNHDA and SQIVND (reference sequence). CDR3 length equals 13 residues. Trimming cost V 5 bases and J 5 bases; bases outside gene matches: 3. CDR3 nucleotides: TGTGCCAGTAGTGACAGGGCCTATCAGCCCCAGCATTTT. It specifies CASSDRAYQPQHF.

For the CDR3, the DNA is TGTGCCAGCAGCTTTTTTACACCCCTCCACTTT. Its protein product is CASSFFTPLHF. The chain uses TRBV5-8 and TRBJ1-6; D gene ambiguous. The V end lost 2 bases, the J end lost 11 bases, and 5 bases lay between the germline ends. The V gene's germline CDR1 is SGHTS and CDR2 YDEGEE. CDR3 length: 11 residues.

The J gene is TRBJ1-2, the V gene TRBV28; no clear D gene. Trimming removed 6 bases from V and 3 bases from J, with 14 bases in between. The germline gives CDR1 MDHEN, CDR2 SYDVKM. The CDR3 extends over 14 amino acids. The CDR3 DNA reads as TGTGCCAGCAGCCCCCCGAGGGCGGACTATGGCTACACCTTC. Protein: CASSPPRADYGYTF.

The chain couples TRBV6-6 to TRBJ1-2, with TRBD1 matching 11 bases. With V trimmed by 6 bases and J by 4 bases, 4 bases remained unmatched. The CDR3 length is 14 residues. Germline values: CDR1 MNHNY, CDR2 SVGAGI (reference sequence). CDR3 DNA sequence: TGTGCCAGCAGCCCAGGGACAGGGGGCTATGGCTACACCTTC. Translating it yields CASSPGTGGYGYTF.

CDR3 sequence (DNA): TGTGCCAGCAGCGTAGGTAGTCAACACGGCGTGAGGTATGGCTACACCTTC. It specifies CASSVGSQHGVRYGYTF. V usage is TRBV9 and J usage is TRBJ1-2, with D hard to call. CDR3 length: 17 amino acids. The germline CDR1 and CDR2 sequences are SGDLS and YYNGEE. V was trimmed by 0 bases and J by 5 bases, leaving 20 bases between them.

The gene calls are TRBV9 and TRBJ2-7, with TRBD2 matching over 14 bases. Unmatched junction bases numbered 5, after V lost 3 bases and J lost 6 bases. The CDR3 covers 15 residues. Looked up from germline, CDR1 is SGDLS and CDR2 is YYNGEE. The CDR3 DNA sequence: TGTGCCAGCAGCGGCGGGACTAGCGGGAGAGGCGAGCAGTACTTC. Translated: CASSGGTSGRGEQYF.

The chain is built from TRBV15 and TRBJ1-2, with 7 bases that match TRBD1. The trim removed 5 bases at V and 5 bases at J, leaving 8 bases unmatched. Germline values: CDR1 LNHNV, CDR2 YYDKDF (reference sequence). The CDR3 totals 14 residues. CDR3 DNA: TGTGCCACCAGCGACCCGGGGACAGCTTATGGCTACACCTTC. It specifies CATSDPGTAYGYTF.

The V call is TRBV2, the J call TRBJ1-2; D unresolved. The V and J ends lost 7 bases and 7 bases respectively, with 13 bases between them. The CDR3 has 12 amino acids. The germline CDR1 and CDR2 sequences are SNHLY and FYNNEI. CDR3 DNA sequence: TGTGCCAGCAATGGAGGGCTCGGTGGCTACACCTTC. This gives the protein CASNGGLGGYTF.

The rearrangement joins TRBV2 to TRBJ2-3, with TRBD2 matching 12 bases. CDR1 and CDR2 from the germline V gene are SNHLY and FYNNEI. V trimming: 6 bases; J trimming: 0 bases; junction bases outside the gene matches: 4. CDR3 length: 16 residues. CDR3 coding DNA: TGTGCCAGCAGGGGGACTAGCGGGTCTAGCACAGATACGCAGTATTTT. Its protein is CASRGTSGSSTDTQYF.

J is TRBJ2-5 and V is TRBV10-3, with a weak D call TRBD2 (6 bases). Germline V CDR1 and CDR2: ENHRY, SYGVKD. CDR3 length: 14 amino acids. V shed 2 bases and J shed 5 bases, with 12 bases lying between them. CDR3 amino acids: CAISESTSWETQYF. The CDR3 DNA follows: TGTGCCATCAGTGAGAGTACTAGCTGGGAGACCCAGTACTTC.

The chain links TRBV5-1 to TRBJ2-1; D is possibly TRBD2 (6 bases). Per germline, CDR1 SGHRS and CDR2 YFSETQ. V shed 1 base and J shed 7 bases, with 12 bases lying between them. The CDR3 is made up of 14 amino acids. The CDR3 region has the DNA TGCGCCAGCAGCTTGTTTGCGGGGCAAAATGAGCAGTTCTTC. This translates into CASSLFAGQNEQFF.

This rearrangement joins TRBV7-6 to TRBJ2-7; the D is unclear. V was cut by 3 bases and J by 3 bases, with 9 bases left in between. Germline CDR1 and CDR2: SGHVS and FNYEAQ. CDR3 size: 13 residues. The DNA for the CDR3 is TGTGCCAGCAGCTTTGGAGTAAACTACGAGCAGTACTTC. Translating it yields CASSFGVNYEQYF.

The table lists this clone with a count of one. The rearrangement joins TRBV6-5 to TRBJ2-7, with TRBD1 matching 9 bases. CDR1 is MNHEY, CDR2 SVGAGI, per germline. J was trimmed by 3 bases and V by 4 bases; bases with no gene match: 7. The CDR3 covers 15 residues. CDR3 bases: TGTGCCAGCAGTTCATCGGGACAGGGAGACTACGAGCAGTACTTC. This encodes CASSSSGQGDYEQYF.

V usage is TRBV20-1 and J usage is TRBJ1-4; 7 bases agree with TRBD1. V lost 6 bases, J lost 5 bases, and 0 bases stayed unmatched. The CDR3 has 11 amino acids. The germline CDR1 and CDR2 sequences are DFQATT and SNEGSKA (reference sequence). DNA of the CDR3: TGCAGTGCGACAGGGAATGAAAAACTGTTTTTT. Its protein is CSATGNEKLFF.

V usage is TRBV2 and J usage is TRBJ1-2, with D hard to call. The CDR3 is made up of 17 amino acids. Per the germline V gene, CDR1 is SNHLY and CDR2 is FYNNEI. The ends were cut back, 2 bases at V and 4 bases at J, with 20 bases in the middle. CDR3 protein: CASSEILGGQPLYGYTF. The CDR3 DNA is TGTGCCAGCAGTGAAATCTTAGGCGGCCAGCCGCTCTATGGCTACACCTTC.

The CDR3 sequence: CASGLERRAEAFF. The CDR3 DNA is TGTGCCAGCGGCCTAGAAAGGAGGGCTGAAGCTTTCTTT. V gene TRBV27 combines with J gene TRBJ1-1; D not resolved. The V and J ends lost 8 bases and 6 bases respectively, with 16 bases between them. CDR1 is MNHEY, CDR2 SMNVEV, per germline (reference sequence). The CDR3 loop spans 13 amino acids.

This chain connects TRBV10-3 to TRBJ1-1; weak D call: TRBD1 (6 bases). Germline V lookup: CDR1 ENHRY, CDR2 SYGVKD. The CDR3 consists of 13 residues. Trimming cost V 6 bases and J 6 bases, with 14 bases left between them. CDR3 protein: CAIRQAGAPEAFF. The CDR3 nucleotides read TGTGCCATCAGACAGGCAGGGGCGCCTGAAGCTTTCTTT.

Regarding this clone: Other DNA sequences of this sample code for an identical CDR3. This chain's CDR3 is CASSRTGYEQYF. In DNA, the CDR3 is TGTGCCAGCAGTCGGACAGGTTACGAGCAGTACTTC. V gene TRBV12-3 or TRBV12-4 combines with J gene TRBJ2-7; TRBD1 aligns across 7 bases. CDR3 length: 12 amino acids. The junction had 2 bases not matched to a gene; V was cut back by 5 bases and J by 4 bases.

CDR3 residues: CASSAPDGTTNTGELFF. The CDR3, as DNA: TGTGCCAGCAGCGCTCCCGACGGGACTACGAACACCGGGGAGCTGTTTTTT. This chain uses TRBV9 with TRBJ2-2; the match to TRBD2 covers 7 bases. The CDR3 runs to 17 residues. From germline, CDR1 is SGDLS and CDR2 YYNGEE. Germline trimming cut 3 bases from V and 0 bases from J; bases unmatched to any gene: 8.